This T cell receptor (beta chain) was found in a study of OX40 agonist ivuxolimab in advanced cancers. Study observations and caveats: At 0.1 to 3.0 mg/kg, clonal expansion of CD4+ and CD8+ blood T cells had occurred by week 6.

Of note for this clone: Its antigen is undetermined.

V lost 3 bases, J lost 9 bases, and 11 bases stayed unmatched. CDR3 length equals 15 residues. Germline V gene sequence: CDR1 ENHRY, CDR2 SYGVKD. Sequencing used immunoSEQ multiplex PCR; TCRdb keeps in-frame clones, though not all of them. The sample consists of around 80,000 clones, around 83% of them appearing once. This sequence joins TRBV10-3 and TRBJ2-7, with 10 bases that match TRBD1. This TCR derives from an adult with an advanced solid tumor such as melanoma, head and neck, liver or kidney cancer. This sample comprised CD4+ or CD8+ T cells sorted from blood, obtained in a trial of the OX40 agonist ivuxolimab. The CDR3 DNA reads TGTGCCATCAGTGATACCGGGACAGGGGCTCTAGGGCAGTACTTC. Translating gives CAISDTGTGALGQYF.